The entry below gives a single T cell receptor beta chain sequence along with its context. Trimming removed 3 bases from V and 9 bases from J, with 7 bases in between. This CDR3 has 11 residues. The treatment here: some 20 received Ad26.COV2.S at low or high dose, single or two shots; about 5 received placebo; per-sample allocation not given. The samples were gathered on day 63 after the first injection of vaccine or placebo. Method: immunoSEQ multiplex PCR; TCRdb's copy keeps in-frame clones and lacks some. Of more than 400,000 clones in the sample, roughly 87% were seen once. This sample was taken from a study of Ad26.COV2.S vaccination and SARS-CoV-2 variants.

J is TRBJ2-3 and V is TRBV12-3 or TRBV12-4; D ambiguous. This TCR derives from a person between 18 and 60 years old who received the Ad26.COV2.S COVID-19 vaccine or a placebo. Source: peripheral blood, taken in a trial of Ad26.COV2.S vaccine versus placebo. This chain's CDR3 is CASSFGPTQYF. CDR3 nucleotides: TGTGCCAGCAGTTTTGGACCCACGCAGTATTTT.